Listed below are T cell receptor beta chains from one sample, sequenced in a study of Ad26.COV2.S vaccination and SARS-CoV-2 variants. Here immunoSEQ multiplex PCR was the method, and the copy in TCRdb shows in-frame clones only, minus some. Among about 680,000 clones listed, 89% were seen once. The sample in question was peripheral blood, obtained in a trial of Ad26.COV2.S vaccine versus placebo. Receptors were obtained from a person aged 18 to 65 who received the Ad26.COV2.S COVID-19 vaccine or a placebo. CDR3s include the opening cysteine and the closing phenylalanine or tryptophan. The D gene is left open where the match is weak. The listing skips clone size in some rows; elsewhere it reads once, few, many or a size class.

j_call	d_call	cdr3_length	v_call	clone_size	cdr3_nt	cdr3_aa
TRBJ2-1	-	14	TRBV27	-	TGTGCCAGCAGTGATGGTCTCTCCTACAATGAGCAGTTCTTC	CASSDGLSYNEQFF
TRBJ2-3	-	12	TRBV10-1	-	TGCGCCAGCGGACACGAAGGGAATACGCAGTATTTT	CASGHEGNTQYF
TRBJ1-4	-	17	TRBV15	-	TGTGCCACCAGCAGAGATCGAACAGGGCTGACTAATGAAAAACTGTTTTTT	CATSRDRTGLTNEKLFF
TRBJ1-5	-	16	TRBV4-3	-	TGCGCCAGCAGCCAAGGTTTAAGGACGGACAATCAGCCCCAGCATTTT	CASSQGLRTDNQPQHF
TRBJ1-4	TRBD1	15	TRBV7-2	-	TGTGCCAGCAGCTTGCGACAGGGATCTAATGAAAAACTGTTTTTT	CASSLRQGSNEKLFF
TRBJ2-7	-	15	TRBV27	-	TGTGCCAGCAGCCGTGAGGAGCCTAGCTCCTACGAGCAGTACTTC	CASSREEPSSYEQYF
TRBJ2-7	-	15	TRBV15	few	TGTGCCACCAGCAGAGATAAGGGGGGGCCGGACGAGCAGTACTTC	CATSRDKGGPDEQYF
TRBJ2-5	TRBD2	15	TRBV7-2	-	TGTGCCAGCAGCTTCGCGGGGGTTGACCAAGAGACCCAGTACTTC	CASSFAGVDQETQYF
TRBJ2-1	TRBD2	15	TRBV5-1	-	TGCGCCAGCAGCTTGGAAGCGGGAGATCGCAATGAGCAGTTCTTC	CASSLEAGDRNEQFF
TRBJ2-1	TRBD2	16	TRBV27	-	TGTGCCAGCAGTTCGGCGGGGGGTAGCTCCTACAATGAGCAGTTCTTC	CASSSAGGSSYNEQFF
TRBJ2-3	-	14	TRBV10-1	-	TGCGCCAGCACCCCGAGGACTCCGCCTGATACGCAGTATTTT	CASTPRTPPDTQYF
TRBJ2-1	-	15	TRBV24-1	-	TGTGCCACCAGTGAAAAGGGCCTAGCGAGGGATGAGCAGTTCTTC	CATSEKGLARDEQFF
TRBJ1-1	-	14	TRBV7-8	-	TGTGCCAGCAGCCCTCTTTCAGGGAACACTGAAGCTTTCTTT	CASSPLSGNTEAFF
TRBJ1-5	TRBD1	14	TRBV19	-	TGTGCCAGTAGTGACGACAGGGAATGGCAGCCCCAGCATTTT	CASSDDREWQPQHF
TRBJ2-4	-	17	TRBV4-2	-	TGTGCCAGCAGCCAAGAAGGGGGGGGCCTAGCCAAAAACATTCAGTACTTC	CASSQEGGGLAKNIQYF
TRBJ2-1	-	12	TRBV6-2/TRBV6-3	-	TGTGCCAGCAGCCCTTCCTACAATGAGCAGTTCTTC	CASSPSYNEQFF
TRBJ1-2	-	15	TRBV6-5	-	TGTGCCAGCAGTTACTCGCGGGTTCCCTCCTATGGCTACACCTTC	CASSYSRVPSYGYTF
TRBJ2-1	TRBD2	15	TRBV19	-	TGTGCCAGTAGTATAGTGGGACTAGCGCCATCCGGGATGTTCTTC	CASSIVGLAPSGMFF
TRBJ2-5	TRBD1	15	TRBV5-1	-	TGCGCCAGCAGCCTAGACAGGGGCGCTCAAGAGACCCAGTACTTC	CASSLDRGAQETQYF
TRBJ2-1	-	16	TRBV24-1	-	TGTGCCACCAGTGATTTTTGGGGGTGTCCCTACAATGAGCAGTTCTTC	CATSDFWGCPYNEQFF
TRBJ2-7	-	14	TRBV11-2	-	TGTGCCAGCAGCTTAGGACAGTCCTCCTACGAGCAGTACTTC	CASSLGQSSYEQYF
TRBJ2-7	TRBD1	13	TRBV9	-	TGTGCCAGCAGCACGTACAGGGGCGGCGAGCAGTACTTC	CASSTYRGGEQYF
TRBJ2-2	TRBD2	15	TRBV2	-	TGTGCCAGCAGTGAGATAGCGGGAGGGCCTCGGGAGCTGTTTTTT	CASSEIAGGPRELFF
TRBJ2-2	-	15	TRBV25-1	-	TGTGCCAGCGCGCCCGGCCAGGGGTTGATCGGGGAGCTGTTTTTT	CASAPGQGLIGELFF
TRBJ2-3	-	17	TRBV10-3	once	TGTGCCATCAGGGCCACTTCGGGAGAGGGTGGCACAGATACGCAGTATTTT	CAIRATSGEGGTDTQYF
TRBJ1-4	-	12	TRBV14	once	TGTGCCAGCAGACATACAGGGGAAAAACTGTTTTTT	CASRHTGEKLFF